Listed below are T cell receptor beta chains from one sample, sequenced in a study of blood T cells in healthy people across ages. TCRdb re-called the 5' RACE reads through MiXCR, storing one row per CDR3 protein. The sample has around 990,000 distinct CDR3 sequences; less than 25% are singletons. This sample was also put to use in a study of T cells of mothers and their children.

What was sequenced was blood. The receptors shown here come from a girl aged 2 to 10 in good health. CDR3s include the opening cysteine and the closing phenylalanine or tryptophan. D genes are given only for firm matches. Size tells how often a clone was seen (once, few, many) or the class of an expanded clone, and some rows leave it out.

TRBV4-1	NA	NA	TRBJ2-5	TGCGCCAGCAGCTGGGGGACCCAAGGGACCCAGTACTTC	CASSWGTQGTQYF
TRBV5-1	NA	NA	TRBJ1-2	TGCGCCAGCAGCTTGGACACAGGAGTAAACTATGGCTACACCTTC	CASSLDTGVNYGYTF
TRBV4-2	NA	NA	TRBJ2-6	TGTGCCAGCAGCCAAGTGGTAATCCCAGAGAGCTCTGGGGCCAACGTCCTGACTTTC	CASSQVVIPESSGANVLTF
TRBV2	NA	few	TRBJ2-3	TGTGCGTCGCTGGGGGCCACAGATACGCAGTATTTT	CASLGATDTQYF
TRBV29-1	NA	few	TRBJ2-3	TGCAGCGTTGCTCCTCTGGGGGTGAGAACAGATACGCAGTATTTT	CSVAPLGVRTDTQYF
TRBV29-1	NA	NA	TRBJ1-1	TGCAGCGCGATCACCTTTGGAAACACTGAAGCTTTCTTT	CSAITFGNTEAFF
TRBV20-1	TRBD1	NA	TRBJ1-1	TGCAGTGTCGCGGGACAGGGTGAAGCTTTCTTT	CSVAGQGEAFF
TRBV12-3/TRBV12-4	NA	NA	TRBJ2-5	TGTGCCAGCAGCCCAATCCCGGGACTCCTAGCCCAAGAGACCCAGTACTTC	CASSPIPGLLAQETQYF
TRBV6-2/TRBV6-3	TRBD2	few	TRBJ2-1	TGTGCCAGCAGTTACTGGCGGGGGAGCTTATACAATGAGCAGTTCTTC	CASSYWRGSLYNEQFF
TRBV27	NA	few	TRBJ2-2	TGTGCCAGCAGTTTATCGGCGGGCAACACCGGGGAGCTGTTTTTT	CASSLSAGNTGELFF
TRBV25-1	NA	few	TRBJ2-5	TGTGCCAGCAGTGTCGGGAGCCACCAAGAGACCCAGTACTTC	CASSVGSHQETQYF
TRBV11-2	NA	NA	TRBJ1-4	TGTGCCAGCAGCTTATCCCCAGGCGAAGGAGAAAAACTGTTTTTT	CASSLSPGEGEKLFF
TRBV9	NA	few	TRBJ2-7	TGTGCCAGCAGCGTAAATAGGGGTTCCTACGAGCAGTACTTC	CASSVNRGSYEQYF
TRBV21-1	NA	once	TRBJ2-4	TGTGCCAGCAGCAAAGAGGGCAGAATAGCCAAAAACATTCAGTACTTC	CASSKEGRIAKNIQYF
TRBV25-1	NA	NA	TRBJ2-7	TGTGCCAGCAGTCCCGGGAATCGGTGGGGCGAGCAGTACTTC	CASSPGNRWGEQYF
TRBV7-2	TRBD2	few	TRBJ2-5	TGTGCCAGCAGCCAGACTAGCGGCCCGTCCTTGGTTGAGACCCAGTACTTC	CASSQTSGPSLVETQYF
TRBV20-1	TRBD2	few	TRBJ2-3	TGCAGTGCTAGAGTCCTAGCGGGGGGTAGCACAGATACGCAGTATTTT	CSARVLAGGSTDTQYF
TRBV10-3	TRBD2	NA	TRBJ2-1	TGTGCCATCAGGCGGACTAGCGGGACCTTTATTGAGCAGTTCTTC	CAIRRTSGTFIEQFF
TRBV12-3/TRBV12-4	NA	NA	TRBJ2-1	TGTGCCAGCAGTTTAGTTGGGACGCGGACCAACAATGAGCAGTTCTTC	CASSLVGTRTNNEQFF
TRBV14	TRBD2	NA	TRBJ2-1	TGTGCCAGCAGCCAATTCGAACTAGCGGAGTTAAACAATGAGCAGTTCTTC	CASSQFELAELNNEQFF
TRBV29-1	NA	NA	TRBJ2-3	TGCAGCGGATGCCCCCGTGACACAGATACGCAGTATTTT	CSGCPRDTDTQYF
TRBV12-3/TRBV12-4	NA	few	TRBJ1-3	TGTGCCAGCAGGCCAGGGGCGTCTGGAAACACCATATATTTT	CASRPGASGNTIYF